This T cell receptor (beta chain) was sequenced in a study of T cells in Graves' hyperthyroidism and ophthalmopathy. Trimming took 0 bases from V and 3 from J, leaving 12 bases between them. Germline loops: CDR1 MNHEY, CDR2 SVGAGI. This CDR3 is 15 amino acids long. RNA transcripts yielded amplified TCR beta CDR3 regions. The HTBI set primed first-round TCR CDR3 RT-PCR. From the multiplex PCR reads, TCRdb called clonotypes with MiXCR, one entry per CDR3 protein. The sample has hundreds of thousands of distinct CDR3 sequences, approximately 16% seen once; the top ten hold 15% to 20%. This clonotype was counted a few times.

The clonotype originates from a woman between 18 and 29 years old with Graves' hyperthyroidism. The genes are TRBV6-5 and TRBJ2-7, with TRBD2 as a possible D gene (6 bases). Material for sequencing was blood. CDR3 DNA sequence: TGTGCCAGCAGTTACTCTCCCAGCGGGCTCTACGAGCAGTACTTC. It translates to CASSYSPSGLYEQYF.